Below, one TCR beta chain is given with its context. The data were produced by immunoSEQ multiplex PCR, yet TCRdb's version contains in-frame clones alone and is incomplete. The sample holds 55,000 to 75,000 clones, roughly nine tenths seen once. This sample was included in a study of blood T cell repertoires in COVID-19. Across the study: Sources were T cells, B-cell-depleted T cells, or PBMCs; the material itself was cDNA or gDNA.

V dropped 7 bases and J dropped 2; count of bases not matched to a gene: 10. This CDR3 is 16 amino acids long. The specimen was peripheral blood. The receptor's source is a man aged 55 to 69 with acute or convalescent COVID-19. V gene TRBV23-1 combines with J gene TRBJ1-5, with TRBD1 matching 8 bases. TRBV23-1 is known as an ORF, though its function is uncertain. In nucleotides, the CDR3 is TGCGCCAGCACCCCCAAAGGACAGGGAGGCAATCAGCCCCAGCATTTT. Residues: CASTPKGQGGNQPQHF.